This TCR beta chain stems from a study of Ad26.COV2.S vaccination and SARS-CoV-2 variants. About the study: Once, or twice with 56 days between doses, Ad26.COV2.S was given intramuscularly.

Findings of the study overall: Once vaccination had occurred, spike-specific CD8+ and CD4+ T cell responses reportedly showed substantial breadth.

TCRdb's table, derived via immunoSEQ multiplex PCR, lists solely in-frame clones and lacks some. The sample includes more than 300,000 clones, more than 70% seen only once; the top ten take 1.5% to 2%. The CDR3 has 13 amino acids. V lost 4 bases and J 7 bases, leaving 14 bases between the germline ends. CDR1 is SGDLS and CDR2 is YYNGEE in the germline V gene. Of note for this clone: Its specificity is not known.

As for treatment: roughly 18 received Ad26.COV2.S at low or high dose, single or two shots; about 5 received placebo; per-sample allocation not given. Samples came from day 63 after the first vaccine or placebo injection. This chain connects TRBV9 to TRBJ1-2; tentative D call: TRBD1 (6 bases). This clonotype was sampled from a person aged 18-65 years who received the Ad26.COV2.S COVID-19 vaccine or a placebo. Sequenced here: peripheral blood, sampled in a trial of Ad26.COV2.S vaccine versus placebo. CDR3 in amino acids: CASSLAPGAGYTF. The CDR3 DNA reads TGTGCCAGCAGCCTAGCACCGGGGGCTGGCTACACCTTC.